Below, 23 T cell receptor beta chains from the same sample are listed, as sequenced in a study of blood T cell repertoires in COVID-19. The assay was immunoSEQ multiplex PCR, and TCRdb's table has in-frame clones only and misses some. Of roughly 120,000 clones in the sample, around 86% were seen once. The sequencing sample was made of peripheral blood. The receptors originated from a man aged 70-80 years with acute or convalescent COVID-19.

The chain carries TRBV10-3 and TRBJ2-1, with 8 bases identical to TRBD2. CDR3 size: 15 residues. CDR1 and CDR2 (germline): ENHRY, SYGVKD. V shed 4 bases and J 5 bases; nucleotides not matched to a gene: 7. The CDR3: CAISGSAGVNNEQFF. CDR3 sequence (DNA): TGTGCCATCAGTGGCTCAGCGGGAGTAAACAATGAGCAGTTCTTC.

In nucleotides, the CDR3 is TGTGCCAGCAGGGGACAGGGATCCACTGAAGCTTTCTTT. Translating gives CASRGQGSTEAFF. This chain joins TRBV6-5 and TRBJ1-1; TRBD1 matches 9 bases. The germline V gene has CDR1 MNHEY and CDR2 SVGAGI. The trim removed 6 bases at V and 4 bases at J, leaving 3 bases unmatched. The CDR3 length is 13 residues.

The V gene is TRBV2, the J gene TRBJ2-6, with TRBD1 identical over 7 bases. This CDR3 is built from 17 residues. Germline CDR1 and CDR2: SNHLY and FYNNEI. V gave up 7 bases and J gave up 0 bases; unmatched junction bases: 9. CDR3 coding DNA: TGTGCCAGCACCCAGGGACAGAAGCTCTCTGGGGCCAACGTCCTGACTTTC. Amino acid sequence: CASTQGQKLSGANVLTF.

J is TRBJ2-5 and V is TRBV5-1; D is ambiguous. CDR3 length: 14 residues. The germline gives CDR1 SGHRS, CDR2 YFSETQ. Trimming cost V 0 bases and J 0 bases, with 6 bases left between them. The CDR3, as DNA: TGCGCCAGCAGCTTGGGACATAACCAAGAGACCCAGTACTTC. Its protein is CASSLGHNQETQYF. Based on the CDR3 plus reference TRBV5-1 and TRBJ2-5, the full variable domain is KAGVTQTPRYLIKTRGQQVTLSCSPISGHRSVSWYQQTPGQGLQFLFEYFSETQRNKGNFPGRFSGRQFSNSRSEMNVSTLELGDSALYLCASSLGHNQETQYFGPGTRLLVL.

This chain joins TRBV6-5 and TRBJ2-2, with D possibly TRBD1 on 6 matching bases. The germline CDR1 and CDR2 sequences are MNHEY and SVGAGI. Trimming took off 0 bases at V and 7 bases at J, with 9 bases between the two ends. The CDR3 is 14 residues long. CDR3 DNA: TGTGCCAGCAGTTACTCGACAGGCAGCGGGGAGCTGTTTTTT. Encoded protein: CASSYSTGSGELFF.

The CDR3 bases are TGTGCCAGCAGCTTAGTTTTAGGAGGCTACGAGCAGTACTTC. This encodes CASSLVLGGYEQYF. The chain employs TRBV7-9 and TRBJ2-7; D perhaps matches TRBD2 (5 bases). Trimming cost V 1 base and J 3 bases, with 10 bases left between them. In germline, CDR1 is SEHNR, CDR2 FQNEAQ (reference sequence). The CDR3 contains 14 residues.

The chain uses TRBV2 and TRBJ2-3, with TRBD1 matching 8 bases. CDR3 size: 15 residues. CDR1 is SNHLY and CDR2 is FYNNEI in the germline V gene. J was trimmed by 0 bases and V by 6 bases; bases with no gene match: 5. The CDR3: CASRETGVSTDTQYF. The CDR3 DNA reads TGTGCCAGCAGGGAGACAGGGGTTAGCACAGATACGCAGTATTTT.

The chain couples TRBV5-1 to TRBJ1-2; TRBD1 might be the D (6 bases). The V gene's germline CDR1 is SGHRS and CDR2 YFSETQ. V lost 0 bases and J lost 5, with 11 bases in between. The CDR3 totals 14 residues. Written as DNA, the CDR3 is TGCGCCAGCAGCTTGGACGGGCAGGGGTATGGCTACACCTTC. This encodes CASSLDGQGYGYTF.

As DNA, the CDR3 is TGTGCCAGTAGGCAGGGCATGACAGATACGCAGTATTTT. Its protein product is CASRQGMTDTQYF. This chain uses TRBV19 with TRBJ2-3; D might be TRBD1 (5 bases). Germline assignment: CDR1 LNHDA and CDR2 SQIVND (reference sequence). The CDR3 is made up of 13 amino acids. Trimming took 6 bases from V and 3 from J, leaving 10 bases between them.

This clone came up a few times. The chain is built from TRBV5-4 and TRBJ2-2, with D possibly matching TRBD2 (7 bases). The CDR3 has 15 residues. Trimming stripped 2 bases from V and 5 bases from J, with 13 bases between. CDR1 SGHNT and CDR2 YYREEE come from the germline V gene (reference sequence). CDR3 sequence (DNA): TGTGCCAGCAGCTTTCGAGAGGGGGGGACCGGGGAGCTGTTTTTT. Protein sequence: CASSFREGGTGELFF. Full variable domain (rest looked up from reference TRBV5-4 and TRBJ2-2): ETGVTQSPTHLIKTRGQQVTLRCSSQSGHNTVSWYQQALGQGPQFIFQYYREEENGRGNFPPRFSGLQFPNYSSELNVNALELDDSALYLCASSFREGGTGELFFGEGSRLTVL.

The chain combines TRBV9 with TRBJ2-7, with D maybe TRBD2 (5 bases). This CDR3 comprises 12 residues. Per the germline V gene, CDR1 is SGDLS and CDR2 is YYNGEE. V was trimmed by 0 bases and J by 5 bases, leaving 6 bases between them. The CDR3 DNA reads TGTGCCAGCAGCGTAGCGGGGAACGAGCAGTACTTC. Translation gives CASSVAGNEQYF.

The chain is built from TRBV7-9 and TRBJ1-2; 8 nucleotides line up with TRBD1. The CDR3 loop spans 15 amino acids. The V and J ends lost 7 bases and 0 bases, in that order; junction bases with no gene match: 7. Germline lookup yields CDR1 SEHNR and CDR2 FQNEAQ (reference sequence). In DNA form, the CDR3 reads TGTGCCAGCAACCGGGCACAGGGGGCTAACTATGGCTACACCTTC. Translated: CASNRAQGANYGYTF.

Of note for this clone: One junction end disagrees with the germline gene, perhaps due to a read error. The gene calls are TRBV18 and TRBJ1-1; a weak D match, TRBD1 (6 bases). This CDR3 contains 15 residues. From germline, CDR1 is KGHSH and CDR2 LQKENI. The CDR3 spells CASSPGSGVGTEAFF. For the CDR3, the DNA is TGTGCCAGTTCACCAGGCTCAGGGGTGGGCACTGAAGCTTTCTTT.

This clone was recorded a few times. The genes are TRBV28 and TRBJ1-2; TRBD1 agrees at 9 bases. In germline, CDR1 is MDHEN, CDR2 SYDVKM. The CDR3 extends over 17 amino acids. Trimming took 4 bases from V and 3 from J; bases not matched to a gene: 12. The CDR3 nucleotides read TGTGCCAGCAGTTCAATGGGCTCGGGACAGGGAGACTATGGCTACACCTTC. Translated, it gives CASSSMGSGQGDYGYTF.

This clone was seen a few times. The rearrangement links TRBV19 to TRBJ2-7; 7 bases align to TRBD1. The J segment lost 5 bases and the V segment lost 8 bases, leaving 3 bases of the junction unmatched. CDR1 is LNHDA and CDR2 is SQIVND in the germline V gene (reference sequence). The CDR3 length is 11 residues. The DNA of the CDR3 is TGTGCCAGTGGGACAGTACACGAGCAGTACTTC. It encodes CASGTVHEQYF.

CDR3 sequence (DNA): TGTGCCAGCAAAGGCGGGGACGAGGGCTACACCTTC. Its protein is CASKGGDEGYTF. This chain uses TRBV6-6 with TRBJ1-2; D is perhaps TRBD1 (5 bases). The CDR3 contains 12 residues. V was cut by 7 bases and J by 8 bases, with 14 bases left in between. CDR1 is MNHNY and CDR2 is SVGAGI in the germline V gene (reference sequence).

The chain joins TRBV29-1 to TRBJ1-2; 7 nucleotides match TRBD1. Unmatched junction bases numbered 6, after V lost 4 bases and J lost 4 bases. The CDR3 is 13 residues long. Germline V gives CDR1 SQVTM, CDR2 ANQGSEA. CDR3 sequence: CSVALDRSYGYTF. CDR3 bases: TGCAGCGTTGCCCTGGACAGGAGCTATGGCTACACCTTC.

The rearrangement joins TRBV18 to TRBJ2-1; TRBD2 matches at 12 bases. The length of the CDR3 is 15 residues. The germline gives CDR1 KGHSH, CDR2 LQKENI. Germline trimming cut 2 bases from V and 4 bases from J; bases unmatched to any gene: 0. In DNA, the CDR3 is TGTGCCAGCTCACCAGGGACTAGCGGGTACAATGAGCAGTTCTTC. This codes for CASSPGTSGYNEQFF.

The V gene is TRBV28, the J gene TRBJ1-3; D may be TRBD1 (5 bases). Trimming pared 4 bases from V and 0 bases from J, leaving 13 bases between. The CDR3 runs to 16 residues. In germline, CDR1 is MDHEN, CDR2 SYDVKM. The chain's CDR3 is CASSSGGANSGNTIYF. The DNA for the CDR3 is TGTGCCAGCAGTTCGGGGGGTGCAAACTCTGGAAACACCATATATTTT.

The chain couples TRBV28 to TRBJ1-4; D unclear. Deletions cut 5 bases from V and 4 bases from J, with 5 bases between. CDR3 length equals 12 residues. Germline-derived CDR1 and CDR2 are MDHEN and SYDVKM. CDR3 in amino acids: CASSPLNEKLFF. CDR3 nucleotides: TGTGCCAGCAGTCCTCTTAATGAAAAACTGTTTTTT.

The chain uses TRBV14 and TRBJ2-7; tentative D call: TRBD2 (5 bases). CDR3 length: 16 residues. With 2 bases removed from V and 3 bases from J, the gap between germline ends came to 17 bases. Per germline, CDR1 SGHDN and CDR2 FVKESK. The CDR3 sequence: CASSQTVSADGYEQYF. The CDR3 DNA is TGTGCCAGCAGCCAAACGGTCTCAGCGGACGGCTACGAGCAGTACTTC.

The J gene is TRBJ1-1, the V gene TRBV7-3, with 7 bases fitting TRBD1. The CDR3 extends over 15 amino acids. Germline CDR1 SGHTA, CDR2 FQGTGA. The J segment lost 1 base and the V segment lost 5 bases, leaving 7 bases of the junction unmatched. For the CDR3, the DNA is TGTGCCAGCAGCGCCACGGGACAGAGGAACACTGAAGCTTTCTTT. Translation gives CASSATGQRNTEAFF.

The chain carries TRBV3-1 (or the pseudogene TRBV3-2) and TRBJ2-3; TRBD2 matches 7 bases. This CDR3 has 16 residues. Looked up from germline, CDR1 is LGHDT and CDR2 is YNNKEL (reference sequence). Trimming at V came to 3 bases and at J to 0 bases, leaving 6 bases not matched to a gene. The CDR3 DNA reads TGTGCCAGCAGCCAGGCACTAGCGCTGAGCACAGATACGCAGTATTTT. Protein sequence: CASSQALALSTDTQYF.